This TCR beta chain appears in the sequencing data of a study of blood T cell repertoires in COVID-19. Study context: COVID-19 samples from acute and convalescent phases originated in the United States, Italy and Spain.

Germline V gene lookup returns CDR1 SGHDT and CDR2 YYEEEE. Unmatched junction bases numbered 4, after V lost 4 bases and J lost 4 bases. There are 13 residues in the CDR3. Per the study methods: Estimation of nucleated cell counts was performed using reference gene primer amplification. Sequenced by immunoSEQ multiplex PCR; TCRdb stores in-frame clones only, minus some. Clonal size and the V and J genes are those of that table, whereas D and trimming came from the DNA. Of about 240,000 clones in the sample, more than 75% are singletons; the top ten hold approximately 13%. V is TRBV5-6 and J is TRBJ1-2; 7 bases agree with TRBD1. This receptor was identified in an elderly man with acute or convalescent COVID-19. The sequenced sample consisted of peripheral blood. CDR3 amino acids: CASSPTGPYGYTF. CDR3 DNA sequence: TGTGCCAGCAGCCCGACAGGGCCCTATGGCTACACCTTC.